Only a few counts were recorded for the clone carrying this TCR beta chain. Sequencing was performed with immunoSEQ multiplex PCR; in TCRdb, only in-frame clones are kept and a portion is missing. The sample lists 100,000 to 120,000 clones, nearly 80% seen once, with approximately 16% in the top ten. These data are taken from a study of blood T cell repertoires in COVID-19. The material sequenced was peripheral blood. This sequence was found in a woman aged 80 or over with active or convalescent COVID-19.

The CDR3 protein is CASSLRRYGYTF. The CDR3 DNA sequence: TGTGCCAGCAGTTTACGCAGATATGGCTACACCTTC. This chain uses TRBV28 with TRBJ1-2; D is undetermined. This CDR3 comprises 12 residues. Trimming removed 2 bases from V and 5 bases from J, with 6 bases in between. From germline, CDR1 is MDHEN and CDR2 SYDVKM.